This T cell receptor beta chain was captured in a study of blood T cell repertoires in COVID-19. Study as a whole: Both acute and convalescent COVID-19 samples were obtained from the United States, Italy and Spain. T cells, B-cell-depleted T cells, or PBMCs provided the cDNA or gDNA that served as material.

The CDR3 loop spans 14 amino acids. Original analysis: Cell counts per sample came from amplifying reference gene primers. Produced via immunoSEQ multiplex PCR; TCRdb's table is partial and in-frame only. That table supplies the V and J calls and clone size; D and trimming were determined from the DNA. The sample yields around 230,000 clones, 80% to 85% seen once. The chain recombines TRBV12-2 with TRBJ2-2; TRBD1 is the table's D call, not checked against the DNA. TRBV12-2 is deemed a pseudogene. This TCR was recovered from a woman in her fifties or sixties with active or convalescent COVID-19. The sequenced sample consisted of peripheral blood. CDR3 sequence (DNA): TGTGCAAGTCGGCGACAGGGGAACACCGGGGAGCTGTTTTTT. Protein product: CASRRQGNTGELFF.